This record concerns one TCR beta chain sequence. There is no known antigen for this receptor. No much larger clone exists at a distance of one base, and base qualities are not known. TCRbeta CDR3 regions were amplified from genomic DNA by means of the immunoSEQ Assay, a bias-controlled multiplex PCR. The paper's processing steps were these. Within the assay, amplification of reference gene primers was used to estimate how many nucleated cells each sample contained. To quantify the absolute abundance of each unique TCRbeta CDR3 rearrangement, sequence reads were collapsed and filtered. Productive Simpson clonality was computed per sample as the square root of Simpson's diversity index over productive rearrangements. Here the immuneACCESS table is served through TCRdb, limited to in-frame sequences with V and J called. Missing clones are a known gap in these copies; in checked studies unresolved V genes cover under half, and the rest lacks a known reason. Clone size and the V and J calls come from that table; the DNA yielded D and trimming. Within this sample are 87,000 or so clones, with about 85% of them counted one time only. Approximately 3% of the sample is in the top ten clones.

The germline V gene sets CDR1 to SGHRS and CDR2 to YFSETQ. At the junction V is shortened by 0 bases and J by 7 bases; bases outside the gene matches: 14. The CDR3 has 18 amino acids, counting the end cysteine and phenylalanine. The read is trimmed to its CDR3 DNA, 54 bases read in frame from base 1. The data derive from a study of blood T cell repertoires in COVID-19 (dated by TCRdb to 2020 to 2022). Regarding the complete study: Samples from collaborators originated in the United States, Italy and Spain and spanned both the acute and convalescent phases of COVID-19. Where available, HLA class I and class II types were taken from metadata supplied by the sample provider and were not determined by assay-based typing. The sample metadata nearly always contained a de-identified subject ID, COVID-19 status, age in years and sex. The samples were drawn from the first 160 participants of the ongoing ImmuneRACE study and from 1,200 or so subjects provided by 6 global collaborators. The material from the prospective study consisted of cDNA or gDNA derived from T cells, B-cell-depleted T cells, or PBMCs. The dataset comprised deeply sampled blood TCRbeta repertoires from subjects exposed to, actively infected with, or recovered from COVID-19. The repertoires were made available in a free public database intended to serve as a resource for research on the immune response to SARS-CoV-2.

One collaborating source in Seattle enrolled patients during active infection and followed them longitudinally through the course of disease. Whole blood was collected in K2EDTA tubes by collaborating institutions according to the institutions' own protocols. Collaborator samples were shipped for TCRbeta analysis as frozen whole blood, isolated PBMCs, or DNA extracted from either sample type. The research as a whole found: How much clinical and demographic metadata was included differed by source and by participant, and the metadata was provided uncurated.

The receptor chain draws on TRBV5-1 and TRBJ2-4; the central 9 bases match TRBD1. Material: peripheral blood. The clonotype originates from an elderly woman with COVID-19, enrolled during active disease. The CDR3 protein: CASSLALGTGPWGNIQYF. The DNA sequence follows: TGCGCCAGCAGCTTGGCCCTCGGGACAGGGCCCTGGGGGAACATTCAGTACTTC. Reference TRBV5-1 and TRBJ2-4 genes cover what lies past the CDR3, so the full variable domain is KAGVTQTPRYLIKTRGQQVTLSCSPISGHRSVSWYQQTPGQGLQFLFEYFSETQRNKGNFPGRFSGRQFSNSRSEMNVSTLELGDSALYLCASSLALGTGPWGNIQYFGAGTRLSVL.